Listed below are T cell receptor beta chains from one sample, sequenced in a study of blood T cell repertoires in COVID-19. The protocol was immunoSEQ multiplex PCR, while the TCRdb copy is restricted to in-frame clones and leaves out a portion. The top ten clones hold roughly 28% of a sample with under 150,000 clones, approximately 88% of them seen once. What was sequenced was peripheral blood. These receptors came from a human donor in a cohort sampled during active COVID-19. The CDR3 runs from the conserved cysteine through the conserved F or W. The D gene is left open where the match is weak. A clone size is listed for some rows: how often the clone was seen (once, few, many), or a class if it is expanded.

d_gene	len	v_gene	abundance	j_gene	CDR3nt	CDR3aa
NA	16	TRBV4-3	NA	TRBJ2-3	TGCGCCAGCAGCCAAGAAGGACAGCTGCGCACAGATACGCAGTATTTT	CASSQEGQLRTDTQYF
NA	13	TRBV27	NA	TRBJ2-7	TGTGCCAGCAGTTTCCGGAGTTCAGACGAGCAGTACTTC	CASSFRSSDEQYF
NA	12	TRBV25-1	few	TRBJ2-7	TGTGCCAGCAGTGAGTCGGGGTACGAGCAGTACTTC	CASSESGYEQYF
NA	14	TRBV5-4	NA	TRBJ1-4	TGTGCCAGCAGATTGGACGTTAAGAGTGAAAAACTGTTTTTT	CASRLDVKSEKLFF
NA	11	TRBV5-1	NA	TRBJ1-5	TGCGCCAGGCACTCCCGTCAGCCCCAGCATTTT	CARHSRQPQHF
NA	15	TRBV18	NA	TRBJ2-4	TGTGCCAGCTCACCAGCCGGACTAGCCAAAAACATTCAGTACTTC	CASSPAGLAKNIQYF
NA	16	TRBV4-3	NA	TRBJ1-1	TGCGCCAGCAGCCAAGGCCTGACAGATGAGAACACTGAAGCTTTCTTT	CASSQGLTDENTEAFF
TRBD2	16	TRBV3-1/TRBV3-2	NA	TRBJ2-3	TGTGCCAGCAGCTCTAGCGGGGGGGCCCTCACAGATACGCAGTATTTT	CASSSSGGALTDTQYF
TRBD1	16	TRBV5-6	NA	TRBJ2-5	TGTGCCAGCAGCAACCGGGACAGGAACTTCCAAGAGACCCAGTACTTC	CASSNRDRNFQETQYF
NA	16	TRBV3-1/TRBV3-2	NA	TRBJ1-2	TGTGCCAGCAGCCAGAGGGATACTCAGGCGATATATGGCTACACCTTC	CASSQRDTQAIYGYTF
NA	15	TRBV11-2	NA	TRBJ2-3	TGTGCCAGCAGCTTAGGGACAAGCAACACAGATACGCAGTATTTT	CASSLGTSNTDTQYF
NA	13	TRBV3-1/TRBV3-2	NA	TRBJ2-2	TGTGCCAGCAGCCACCAGGGCGGCGGGGAGCTGTTTTTT	CASSHQGGGELFF
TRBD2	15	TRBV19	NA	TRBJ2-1	TGTGCCAGTAGTATAGCGGGGGGCTCCTACAATGAGCAGTTCTTC	CASSIAGGSYNEQFF
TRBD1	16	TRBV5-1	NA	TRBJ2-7	TGCGCCAGCAGCCTCCCCGGGGACAGAGGGTCTATGGAGCAGTACTTC	CASSLPGDRGSMEQYF
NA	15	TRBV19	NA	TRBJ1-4	TGTGCCAGTAGTAGTGAGGGTCGAACCCATGAAAAACTGTTTTTT	CASSSEGRTHEKLFF
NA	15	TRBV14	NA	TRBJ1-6	TGTGCCAGCAGCCAAGGGACACGATATAATTCACCCCTCCACTTT	CASSQGTRYNSPLHF
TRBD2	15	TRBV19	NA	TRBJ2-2	TGTGCCAGTACGACTAGCGGGACCACCACCGGGGAGCTGTTTTTT	CASTTSGTTTGELFF
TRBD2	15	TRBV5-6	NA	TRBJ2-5	TGTGCCAGCAGCTCTCCGACTAGCGGCCAAGAGACCCAGTACTTC	CASSSPTSGQETQYF
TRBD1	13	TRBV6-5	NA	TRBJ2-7	TGTGCCAGCAGTTTCCGGGACAGCTACGAGCAGTACTTC	CASSFRDSYEQYF
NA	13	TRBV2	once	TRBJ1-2	TGTGCCAGCAGTGAGTGGGGCGGCTATGGCTACACCTTC	CASSEWGGYGYTF
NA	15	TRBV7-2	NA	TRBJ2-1	TGTGCCAGCAGCTTGGACTGGCTCTCCTACAATGAGCAGTTCTTC	CASSLDWLSYNEQFF
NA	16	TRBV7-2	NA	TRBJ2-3	TGTGCCAGCAGCTTAGCAATCTGGGGGCGTACAGATACGCAGTATTTT	CASSLAIWGRTDTQYF
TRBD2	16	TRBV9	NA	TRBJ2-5	TGTGCCAGCAGCCCCTATGGAGCGGGGCCCCAAGAGACCCAGTACTTC	CASSPYGAGPQETQYF
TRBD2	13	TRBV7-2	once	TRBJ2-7	TGTGCCAGCAGCCCTCACCGGGGGGATTGGCAGTACTTC	CASSPHRGDWQYF
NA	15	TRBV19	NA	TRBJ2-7	TGTGCCAGTAGTAGGTCGGCAGGGGCGCACTACGAGCAGTACTTC	CASSRSAGAHYEQYF
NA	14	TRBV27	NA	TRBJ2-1	TGTGCCAGCAACCCAATAGACAGACCCAATGAGCAGTTCTTC	CASNPIDRPNEQFF
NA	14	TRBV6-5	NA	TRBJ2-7	TGTGCCAGCAGCTTCTACCCTAGCTCCTACGAGCAGTACTTC	CASSFYPSSYEQYF
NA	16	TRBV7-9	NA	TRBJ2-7	TGTGCCAGCAGCTTAAATTTCCAGGGAAGGTCCTACGAGCAGTACTTC	CASSLNFQGRSYEQYF
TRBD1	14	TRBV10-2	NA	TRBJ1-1	TGCGCCAGCAGTGAGTCGACAGGGGGGACTGAAGCTTTCTTT	CASSESTGGTEAFF
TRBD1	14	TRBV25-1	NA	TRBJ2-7	TGTGCCAGCAGTGGCTGGGGACAGCCCTACGAGCAGTACTTC	CASSGWGQPYEQYF
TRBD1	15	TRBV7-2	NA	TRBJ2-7	TGTGCCAGCAGCTTCGGGAACAGGGGCCTCTACGAGCAGTACTTC	CASSFGNRGLYEQYF
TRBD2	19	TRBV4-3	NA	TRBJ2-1	TGCGCCAGCAGCCAAGAACTCTTTGTGGGAGCGGGGGGCCGCAATGAGCAGTTCTTC	CASSQELFVGAGGRNEQFF
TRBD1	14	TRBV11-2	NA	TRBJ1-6	TGTGCCAGCAGCTGGGACAGGGTTAATTCACCCCTCCACTTT	CASSWDRVNSPLHF
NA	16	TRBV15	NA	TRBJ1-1	TGTGCCACCAGCAGGGCTGACAGATTTAAGAACACTGAAGCTTTCTTT	CATSRADRFKNTEAFF
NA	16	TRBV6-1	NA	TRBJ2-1	TGTGCCAGCAGTGGTCGTGCGGGGCCGTCCTACAATGAGCAGTTCTTC	CASSGRAGPSYNEQFF
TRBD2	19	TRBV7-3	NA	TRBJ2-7	TGTGCCAGCAGCTACCGAGGGACTAGCGGGGGCCTAGGAACTTACGAGCAGTACTTC	CASSYRGTSGGLGTYEQYF
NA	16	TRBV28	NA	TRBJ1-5	TGTGCCAGCAGTTACCAGGGGACATATAGCAATCAGCCCCAGCATTTT	CASSYQGTYSNQPQHF
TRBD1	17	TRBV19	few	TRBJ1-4	TGTGCCAGTACCCGAGGGGGCCCCGGCACAACTAATGAAAAACTGTTTTTT	CASTRGGPGTTNEKLFF
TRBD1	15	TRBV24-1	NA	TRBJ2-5	TGTGCCACCAGTGATTTGCAGGGGGCGGTGGAGACCCAGTACTTC	CATSDLQGAVETQYF
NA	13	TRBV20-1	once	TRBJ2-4	TGCAGTGCCAGTGGGAGGCCGGTGGACATTCAGTACTTC	CSASGRPVDIQYF